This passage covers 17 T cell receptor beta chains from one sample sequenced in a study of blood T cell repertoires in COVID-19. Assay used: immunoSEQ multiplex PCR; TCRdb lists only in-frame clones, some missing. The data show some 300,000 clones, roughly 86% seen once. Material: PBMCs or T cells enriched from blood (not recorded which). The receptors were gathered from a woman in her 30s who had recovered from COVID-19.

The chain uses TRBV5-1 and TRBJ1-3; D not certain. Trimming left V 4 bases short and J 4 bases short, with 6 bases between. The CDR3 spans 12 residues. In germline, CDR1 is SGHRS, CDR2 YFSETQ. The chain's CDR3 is CASSKLGNTIYF. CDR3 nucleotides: TGCGCCAGCAGCAAACTGGGAAACACCATATATTTT.

This chain's CDR3 is CASSSQVNEKLFF. The CDR3 nucleotides are TGTGCCAGCAGCTCCCAGGTTAATGAAAAACTGTTTTTT. The rearrangement links TRBV7-3 to TRBJ1-4; D remains ambiguous. V lost 4 bases to trimming and J lost 4 bases, with 7 bases between them. The CDR3 sequence is 13 residues long. Germline V gene data show CDR1 as SGHTA and CDR2 as FQGTGA.

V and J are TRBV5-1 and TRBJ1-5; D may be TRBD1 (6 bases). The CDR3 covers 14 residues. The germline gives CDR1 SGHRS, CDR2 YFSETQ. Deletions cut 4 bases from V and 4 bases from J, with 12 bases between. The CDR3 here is CASSLTGLNQPQHF. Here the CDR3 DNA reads TGCGCCAGCAGCCTTACAGGGTTAAATCAGCCCCAGCATTTT.

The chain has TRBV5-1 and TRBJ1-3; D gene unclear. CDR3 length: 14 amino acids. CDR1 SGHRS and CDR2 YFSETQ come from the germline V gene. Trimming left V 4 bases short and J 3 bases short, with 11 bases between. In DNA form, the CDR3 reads TGCGCCAGCAGCACCGGCGGCCGTGGAAACACCATATATTTT. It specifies CASSTGGRGNTIYF.

The DNA of the CDR3 is TGTGCCAGCGGCCCCACAGAGAGCAATCAGCCCCAGCATTTT. Encoded protein: CASGPTESNQPQHF. This chain joins TRBV28 and TRBJ1-5; D remains ambiguous. CDR1 is MDHEN and CDR2 is SYDVKM in the germline V gene. The CDR3 contains 14 residues. V lost 8 bases and J lost 1, with 12 bases in between.

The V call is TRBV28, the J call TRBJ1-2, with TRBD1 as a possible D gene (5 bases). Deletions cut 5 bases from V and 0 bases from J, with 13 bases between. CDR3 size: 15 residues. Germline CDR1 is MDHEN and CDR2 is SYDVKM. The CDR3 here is CASSGGSLSNYGYTF. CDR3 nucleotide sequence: TGTGCCAGCAGTGGGGGGAGTTTGTCTAACTATGGCTACACCTTC.

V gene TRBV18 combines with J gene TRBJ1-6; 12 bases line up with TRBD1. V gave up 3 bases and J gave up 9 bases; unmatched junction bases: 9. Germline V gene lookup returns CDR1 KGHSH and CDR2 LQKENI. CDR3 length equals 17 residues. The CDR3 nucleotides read TGTGCCAGCTCACCGGGGCCGGGACAGGGGGCTCGTTCACCCCTCCACTTT. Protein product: CASSPGPGQGARSPLHF.

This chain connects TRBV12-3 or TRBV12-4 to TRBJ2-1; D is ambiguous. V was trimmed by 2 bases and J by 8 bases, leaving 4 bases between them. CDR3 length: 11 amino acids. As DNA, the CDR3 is TGTGCCAGCAGTTTAATCGATGAGCAGTTCTTC. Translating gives CASSLIDEQFF.

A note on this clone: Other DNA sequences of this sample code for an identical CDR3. CDR3 DNA sequence: TGTGCCAGCAGCGTAGGAGTAACGGGGGATGGCTACACCTTC. This codes for CASSVGVTGDGYTF. The V and J genes are TRBV9 and TRBJ1-2; tentatively, D is TRBD1 (5 bases). The CDR3 runs to 14 residues. Germline lookup yields CDR1 SGDLS and CDR2 YYNGEE. The V end lost 0 bases, the J end lost 6 bases, and 12 bases lay between the germline ends.

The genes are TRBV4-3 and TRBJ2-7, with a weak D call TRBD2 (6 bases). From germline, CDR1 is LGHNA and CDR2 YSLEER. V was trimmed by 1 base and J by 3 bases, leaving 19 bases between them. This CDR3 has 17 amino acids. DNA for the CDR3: TGCGCCAGCAGCCAAGCCTGGCCTGGCGGGGAGATCTACGAGCAGTACTTC. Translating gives CASSQAWPGGEIYEQYF.

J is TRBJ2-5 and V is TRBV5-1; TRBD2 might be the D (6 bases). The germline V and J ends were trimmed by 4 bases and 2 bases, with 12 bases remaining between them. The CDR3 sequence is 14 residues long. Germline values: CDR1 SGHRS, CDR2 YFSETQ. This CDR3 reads CASSAGTYQETQYF. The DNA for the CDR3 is TGCGCCAGCAGCGCGGGGACCTATCAAGAGACCCAGTACTTC.

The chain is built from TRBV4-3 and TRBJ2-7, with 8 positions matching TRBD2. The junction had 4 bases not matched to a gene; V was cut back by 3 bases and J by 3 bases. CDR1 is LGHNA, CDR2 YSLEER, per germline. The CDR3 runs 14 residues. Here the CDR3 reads CASSQGAGGYEQYF. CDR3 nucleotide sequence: TGCGCCAGCAGCCAGGGGGCGGGGGGCTACGAGCAGTACTTC.

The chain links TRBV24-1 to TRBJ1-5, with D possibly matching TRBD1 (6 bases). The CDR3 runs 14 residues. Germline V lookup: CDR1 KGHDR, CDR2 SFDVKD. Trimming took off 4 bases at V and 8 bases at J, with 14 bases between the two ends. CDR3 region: CATSDRGGLKPQHF. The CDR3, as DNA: TGTGCCACCAGTGACAGGGGTGGATTGAAGCCCCAGCATTTT.

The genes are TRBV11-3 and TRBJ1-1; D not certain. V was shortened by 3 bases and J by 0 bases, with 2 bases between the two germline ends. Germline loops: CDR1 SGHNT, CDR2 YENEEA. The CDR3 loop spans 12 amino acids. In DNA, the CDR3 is TGTGCCAGCAGCTTCTTGAACACTGAAGCTTTCTTT. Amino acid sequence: CASSFLNTEAFF.

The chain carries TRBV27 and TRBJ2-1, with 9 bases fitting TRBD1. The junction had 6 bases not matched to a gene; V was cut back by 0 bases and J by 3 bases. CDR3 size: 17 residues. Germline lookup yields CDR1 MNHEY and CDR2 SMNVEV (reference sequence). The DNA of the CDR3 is TGTGCCAGCAGTTTATCCCTCGGGACAGGGCTCTACAATGAGCAGTTCTTC. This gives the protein CASSLSLGTGLYNEQFF.

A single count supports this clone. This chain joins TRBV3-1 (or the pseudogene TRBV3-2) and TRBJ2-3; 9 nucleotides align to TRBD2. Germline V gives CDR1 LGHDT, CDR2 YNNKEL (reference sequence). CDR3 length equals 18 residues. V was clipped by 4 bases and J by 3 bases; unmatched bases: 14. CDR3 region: CASSLGGGGAQHTDTQYF. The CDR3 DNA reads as TGTGCCAGCAGCCTCGGAGGCGGGGGGGCCCAGCATACAGATACGCAGTATTTT.

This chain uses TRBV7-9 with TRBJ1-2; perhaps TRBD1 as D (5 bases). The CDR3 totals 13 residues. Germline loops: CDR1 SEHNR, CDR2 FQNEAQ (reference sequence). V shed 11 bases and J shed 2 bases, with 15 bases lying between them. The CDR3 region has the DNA TGTGCCGGCCAGGGCCCGGGCAACTATGGCTACACCTTC. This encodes CAGQGPGNYGYTF. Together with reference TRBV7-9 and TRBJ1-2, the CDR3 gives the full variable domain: DTGVSQNPRHKITKRGQNVTFRCDPISEHNRLYWYRQTLGQGPEFLTYFQNEAQLEKSRLLSDRFSAERPKGSFSTLEIQRTEQGDSAMYLCAGQGPGNYGYTFGSGTRLTVV.